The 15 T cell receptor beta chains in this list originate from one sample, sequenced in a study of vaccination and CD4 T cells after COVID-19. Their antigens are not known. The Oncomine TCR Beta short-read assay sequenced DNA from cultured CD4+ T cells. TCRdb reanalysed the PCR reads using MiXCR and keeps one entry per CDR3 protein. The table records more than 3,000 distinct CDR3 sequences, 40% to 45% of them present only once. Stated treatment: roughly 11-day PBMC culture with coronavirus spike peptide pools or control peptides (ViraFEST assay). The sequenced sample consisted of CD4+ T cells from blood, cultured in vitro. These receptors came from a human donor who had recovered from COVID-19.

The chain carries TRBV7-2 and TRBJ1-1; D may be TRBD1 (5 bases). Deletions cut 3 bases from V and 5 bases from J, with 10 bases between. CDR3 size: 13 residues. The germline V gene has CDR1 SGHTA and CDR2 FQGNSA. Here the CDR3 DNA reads TGTGCCAGCAGCTTCGCGGAGGGGACTGAAGCTTTCTTT. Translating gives CASSFAEGTEAFF.

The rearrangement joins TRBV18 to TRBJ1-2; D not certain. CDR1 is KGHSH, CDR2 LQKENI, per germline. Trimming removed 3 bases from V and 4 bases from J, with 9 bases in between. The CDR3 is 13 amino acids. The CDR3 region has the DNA TGTGCCAGCTCACCTGGCAGGTCCTATGGCTACACCTTC. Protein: CASSPGRSYGYTF.

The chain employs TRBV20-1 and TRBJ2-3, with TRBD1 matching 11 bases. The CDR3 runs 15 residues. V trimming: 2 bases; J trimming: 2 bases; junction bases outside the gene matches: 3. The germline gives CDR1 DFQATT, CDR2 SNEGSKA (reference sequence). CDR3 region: CSARPDRGHTDTQYF. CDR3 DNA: TGCAGTGCTAGACCGGACAGGGGGCACACAGATACGCAGTATTTT.

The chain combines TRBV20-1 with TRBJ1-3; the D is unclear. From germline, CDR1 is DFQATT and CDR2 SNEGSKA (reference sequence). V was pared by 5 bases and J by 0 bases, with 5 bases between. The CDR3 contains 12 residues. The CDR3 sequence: CSAHNSGNTIYF. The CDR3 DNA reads TGCAGTGCTCACAACTCTGGAAACACCATATATTTT.

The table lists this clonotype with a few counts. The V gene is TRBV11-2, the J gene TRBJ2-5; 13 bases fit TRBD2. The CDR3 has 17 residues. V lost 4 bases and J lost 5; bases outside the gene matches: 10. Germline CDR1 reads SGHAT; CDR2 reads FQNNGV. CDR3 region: CASSWRLAGGGRETQYF. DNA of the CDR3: TGTGCCAGCAGCTGGAGACTAGCGGGAGGAGGGCGGGAGACCCAGTACTTC.

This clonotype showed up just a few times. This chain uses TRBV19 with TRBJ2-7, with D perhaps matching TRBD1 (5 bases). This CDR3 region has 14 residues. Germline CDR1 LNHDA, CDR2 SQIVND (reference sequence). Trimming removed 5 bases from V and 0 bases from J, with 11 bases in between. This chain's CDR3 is CASSRGHISYEQYF. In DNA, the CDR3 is TGTGCCAGTAGTCGCGGACACATCTCCTACGAGCAGTACTTC.

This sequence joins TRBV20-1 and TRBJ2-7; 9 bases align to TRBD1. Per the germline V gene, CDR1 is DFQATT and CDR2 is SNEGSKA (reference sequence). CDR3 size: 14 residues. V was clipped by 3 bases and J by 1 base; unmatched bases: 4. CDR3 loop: CSASPGTGSYEQYF. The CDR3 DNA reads TGCAGTGCTAGCCCCGGGACAGGGTCCTACGAGCAGTACTTC.

DNA of the CDR3: TGTGCCAGCAATTTACAGGGGGCCACTGAAGCTTTCTTT. This sequence encodes CASNLQGATEAFF. This chain joins TRBV2 and TRBJ1-1; 9 nucleotides align to TRBD1. The CDR3 totals 13 residues. Germline V lookup: CDR1 SNHLY, CDR2 FYNNEI. The V gene end was trimmed by 7 bases and the J gene end by 4 bases; junction bases not matched to a gene: 4.

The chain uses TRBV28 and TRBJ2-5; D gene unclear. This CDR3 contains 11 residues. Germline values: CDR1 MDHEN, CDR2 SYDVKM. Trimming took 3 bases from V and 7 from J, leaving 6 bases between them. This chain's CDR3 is CASSFIGTQYF. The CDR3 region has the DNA TGTGCCAGCAGTTTTATAGGGACCCAGTACTTC.

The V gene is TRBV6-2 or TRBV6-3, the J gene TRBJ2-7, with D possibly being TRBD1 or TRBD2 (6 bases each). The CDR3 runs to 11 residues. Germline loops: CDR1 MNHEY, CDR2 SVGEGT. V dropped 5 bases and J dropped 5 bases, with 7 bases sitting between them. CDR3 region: CASSRGHEQYF. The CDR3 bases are TGTGCCAGCAGTCGGGGGCACGAGCAGTACTTC.

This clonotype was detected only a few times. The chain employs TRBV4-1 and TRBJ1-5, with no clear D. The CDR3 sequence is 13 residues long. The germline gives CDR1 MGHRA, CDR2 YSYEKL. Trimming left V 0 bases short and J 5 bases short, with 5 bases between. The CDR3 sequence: CASSQDPYQPQHF. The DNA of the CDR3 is TGCGCCAGCAGCCAAGATCCATATCAGCCCCAGCATTTT.

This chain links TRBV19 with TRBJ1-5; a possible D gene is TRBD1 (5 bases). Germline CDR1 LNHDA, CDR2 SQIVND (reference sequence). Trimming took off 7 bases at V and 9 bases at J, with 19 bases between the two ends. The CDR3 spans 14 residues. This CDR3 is CASNVLGALRPQHF. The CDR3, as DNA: TGTGCCAGTAACGTCCTAGGGGCGTTGAGGCCCCAGCATTTT.

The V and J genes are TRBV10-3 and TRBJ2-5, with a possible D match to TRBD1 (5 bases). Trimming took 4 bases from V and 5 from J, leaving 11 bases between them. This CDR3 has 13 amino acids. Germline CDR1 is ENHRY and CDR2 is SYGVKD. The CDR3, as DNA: TGTGCCATCAGTGTTCGGACATTCGAGACCCAGTACTTC. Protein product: CAISVRTFETQYF.

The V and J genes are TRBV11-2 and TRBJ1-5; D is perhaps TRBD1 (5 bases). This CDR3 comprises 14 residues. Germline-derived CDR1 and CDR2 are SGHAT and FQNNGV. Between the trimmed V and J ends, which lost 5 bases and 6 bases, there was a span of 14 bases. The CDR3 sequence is CASSRGTQGQPQHF. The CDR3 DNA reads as TGTGCCAGCAGCCGGGGGACCCAGGGTCAGCCCCAGCATTTT. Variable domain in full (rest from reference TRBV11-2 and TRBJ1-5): EAGVAQSPRYKIIEKRQSVAFWCNPISGHATLYWYQQILGQGPKLLIQFQNNGVVDDSQLPKDRFSAERLKGVDSTLKIQPAKLEDSAVYLCASSRGTQGQPQHFGDGTRLSIL.

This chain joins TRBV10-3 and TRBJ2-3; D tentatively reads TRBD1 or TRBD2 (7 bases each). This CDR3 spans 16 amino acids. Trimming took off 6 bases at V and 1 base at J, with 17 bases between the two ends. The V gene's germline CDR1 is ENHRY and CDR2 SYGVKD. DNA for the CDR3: TGTGCCATCAGGGGAGGACAGGCGGGGGGCACAGATACGCAGTATTTT. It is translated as CAIRGGQAGGTDTQYF.